This T cell receptor beta chain derives from a study of T cell clonality in common variable immunodeficiency. General observations from the study: Repertoire-complication correlations in CVID were limited by patient heterogeneity. Shared TCRbeta clones were fewer between CVID subjects than controls. CVID subjects showed higher TCRbeta clonality than healthy controls.

Caucasian heritage predominated among both patients and controls. This clone has at least ten counts. The target antigen is unknown. The read falls 3 residues short of the CDR3 end, and the missing part is taken from the germline J gene. Sequencing was performed with immunoSEQ multiplex PCR; in TCRdb, only in-frame clones are kept and a portion is missing. This sample carries tens of thousands of clones, none of them present only once. Trimming cost V 4 bases and J 2 bases; bases outside gene matches: 5. CDR1 and CDR2 (germline): GTSNPN, SVGIG (reference sequence). The length of the CDR3 is 15 residues.

This TCR derives from a person aged 18 to 75 in good health. The chain uses TRBV30 and TRBJ2-4; 10 bases agree with TRBD2. The material sequenced was peripheral blood mononuclear cells. CDR3 region: CAWTLAGDTKNIQYF. Partial CDR3 DNA: TGTGCCTGGACCCTAGCGGGAGATACCAAAAACATT.